The 6 T cell receptor beta chains presented below share a single source sample, sequenced in a study of OX40 agonist ivuxolimab in advanced cancers. Receptor libraries were prepared by the immunoSEQ multiplex PCR assay. As stored in TCRdb, this immuneACCESS dataset retains in-frame rearrangements with V and J assigned. A fraction of the clones does not appear; measured against another copy, unresolved V genes explain less than half of the discrepancy, and the remainder lacks a known reason. The sample table holds 85,000 to 95,000 clones, of which roughly 91% were seen once. The top ten clones comprise roughly 2.6% of the sample. Sample: CD4+ or CD8+ T cells sorted from blood, taken in a trial of the OX40 agonist ivuxolimab. Receptors originate from an adult with an advanced solid tumor such as melanoma, head and neck, liver or kidney cancer.

As concerns this clone: Other DNA sequences in the sample encode the same CDR3. This sequence joins TRBV28 and TRBJ2-7; D is tentatively TRBD1 or TRBD2 (5 bases each). Deletions cut 3 bases from V and 7 bases from J, with 7 bases between. Germline loops: CDR1 MDHEN, CDR2 SYDVKM. The CDR3 is 11 residues long. CDR3 bases: TGTGCCAGCAGTTTGGGGACGGAGCAGTACTTC. This codes for CASSLGTEQYF.

V gene TRBV18 combines with J gene TRBJ1-6; weak D call: TRBD1 (6 bases). Germline V gene data show CDR1 as KGHSH and CDR2 as LQKENI. V was shortened by 3 bases and J by 8 bases, with 14 bases between the two germline ends. The CDR3 has 15 amino acids. This chain's CDR3 is CASSPTQGLDSPLHF. For the CDR3, the DNA is TGTGCCAGCTCACCTACGCAGGGGTTGGATTCACCCCTCCACTTT.

The rearrangement uses TRBV6-5 and TRBJ2-7; 12 bases are shared with TRBD2. This CDR3 is built from 15 residues. Germline V gene sequence: CDR1 MNHEY, CDR2 SVGAGI. The trim removed 4 bases at V and 1 base at J, leaving 2 bases unmatched. The CDR3 sequence is CASSSTSGRSYEQYF. The CDR3 nucleotides are TGTGCCAGCAGTTCGACTAGCGGGAGATCCTACGAGCAGTACTTC.

The chain is built from TRBV28 and TRBJ2-2; D not certain. CDR3 size: 12 residues. V shed 6 bases and J shed 3 bases, with 5 bases lying between them. Germline assignment: CDR1 MDHEN and CDR2 SYDVKM. The CDR3 nucleotides read TGTGCCAGCAGCCGTTACACCGGGGAGCTGTTTTTT. Its protein is CASSRYTGELFF.

J is TRBJ2-7 and V is TRBV10-2, with 11 bases fitting TRBD2. Trimming cost V 4 bases and J 7 bases; bases outside gene matches: 6. The CDR3 extends over 14 amino acids. Germline-derived CDR1 and CDR2 are WSHSY and SAAADI. CDR3 in DNA: TGCGCCAGCAGTGTTAATAGCGGGGGGGTTGAGCAGTACTTC. This translates into CASSVNSGGVEQYF.

The genes are TRBV15 and TRBJ1-2; 7 positions match TRBD1. This CDR3 spans 13 amino acids. The germline V gene has CDR1 LNHNV and CDR2 YYDKDF (reference sequence). The V segment lost 5 bases and the J segment 5 bases; nucleotides outside the gene matches: 5. Here the CDR3 DNA reads TGTGCCACCAGCGAGGGGGCCTCTTATGGCTACACCTTC. Amino acid sequence: CATSEGASYGYTF.